The 6 T cell receptor beta chains below all came from one sample that was sequenced in a study of blood T cells in healthy people across ages. Primers used in a second PCR of roughly 6 to 11 cycles were a sample-barcoded 5' primer and a J-beta primer mix. TCRdb reprocessed the 5' RACE reads via MiXCR and lists one record per CDR3 protein. This sample carries fewer than 1,000,000 distinct CDR3 sequences, about 46% of them seen once, and the ten largest clones take 15% to 20%. The sequenced sample was blood. The receptors were sampled from an elderly man in good health.

This clonotype was found a few times. V is TRBV28 and J is TRBJ2-7; maybe TRBD2 (6 bases). The V gene lost 6 bases and the J gene lost 3 bases, with 15 bases spanning the gap. Germline loops: CDR1 MDHEN, CDR2 SYDVKM. CDR3 length equals 14 residues. The CDR3 nucleotides are TGTGCCAGCAGCCCCTCAAAGGGACTCTACGAGCAGTACTTC. It translates to CASSPSKGLYEQYF.

This clonotype was seen at least ten times. The DNA for the CDR3 is TGTGCCAGCAGAGCTCGGGGGTTTGGTAATGAAAAACTGTTTTTT. Protein sequence: CASRARGFGNEKLFF. This chain uses TRBV7-2 with TRBJ1-4; a weak D match, TRBD1 (5 bases). CDR3 length: 15 amino acids. The germline V and J ends were trimmed by 6 bases and 4 bases, with 15 bases remaining between them. Germline CDR1 reads SGHTA; CDR2 reads FQGNSA.

The sample holds a few counts of this clonotype. The chain joins TRBV12-3 or TRBV12-4 to TRBJ2-5; 9 bases line up with TRBD2. This CDR3 region has 14 residues. J gave up 5 bases and V 5 bases, and 6 bases lay outside the gene matches. The CDR3 DNA is TGTGCCAGCAGTCATAGCGGGAGCCGGGAGACCCAGTACTTC. It yields the protein CASSHSGSRETQYF.

Only a few counts were recorded for this clonotype. This chain connects TRBV10-3 to TRBJ2-3, with 7 bases that match TRBD1. The ends lost 3 bases at V and 0 bases at J; junction bases unmatched: 6. Germline values: CDR1 ENHRY, CDR2 SYGVKD. The CDR3 totals 16 residues. CDR3 in DNA: TGTGCCATCAGTGACAAGGGACAGACTAGCACAGATACGCAGTATTTT. Translation gives CAISDKGQTSTDTQYF.

This clonotype was counted a few times. The genes are TRBV6-1 and TRBJ2-1, with 8 bases matching TRBD1. Germline V gives CDR1 MNHNS, CDR2 SASEGT. V lost 2 bases and J lost 9; bases outside the gene matches: 12. CDR3 length equals 16 residues. This chain's CDR3 is CASSENPGGVRGEQFF. CDR3 nucleotides: TGTGCCAGCAGTGAAAACCCAGGGGGCGTCAGGGGTGAGCAGTTCTTC.

The rearrangement links TRBV20-1 to TRBJ2-3; D gene ambiguous. Germline CDR1 reads DFQATT; CDR2 reads SNEGSKA (reference sequence). CDR3 length equals 14 residues. Trimming removed 1 base at V and 0 bases at J, with 8 bases between. CDR3 bases: TGCAGTGCTAGAGTCGGATCTAGCACAGATACGCAGTATTTT. Protein sequence: CSARVGSSTDTQYF.